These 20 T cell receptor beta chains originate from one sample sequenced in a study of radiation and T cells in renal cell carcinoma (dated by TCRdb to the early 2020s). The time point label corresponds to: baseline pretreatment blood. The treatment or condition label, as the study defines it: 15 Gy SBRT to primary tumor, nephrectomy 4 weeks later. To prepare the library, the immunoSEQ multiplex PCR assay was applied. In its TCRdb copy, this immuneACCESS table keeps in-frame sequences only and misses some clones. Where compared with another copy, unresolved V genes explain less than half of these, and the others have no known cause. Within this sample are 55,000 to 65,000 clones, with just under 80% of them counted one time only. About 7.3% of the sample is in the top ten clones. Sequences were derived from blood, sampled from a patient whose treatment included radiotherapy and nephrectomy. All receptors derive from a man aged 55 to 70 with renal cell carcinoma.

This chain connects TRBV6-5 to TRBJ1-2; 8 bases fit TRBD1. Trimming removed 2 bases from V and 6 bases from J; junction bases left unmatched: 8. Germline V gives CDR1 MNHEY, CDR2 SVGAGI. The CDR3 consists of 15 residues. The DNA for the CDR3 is TGTGCCAGCAGTTACAGCGGGACAGGCGTCAATGGCTACACCTTC. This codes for CASSYSGTGVNGYTF.

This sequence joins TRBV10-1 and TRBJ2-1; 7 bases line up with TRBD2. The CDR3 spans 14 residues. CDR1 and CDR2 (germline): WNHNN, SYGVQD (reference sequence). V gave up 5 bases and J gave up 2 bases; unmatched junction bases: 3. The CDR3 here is CASSSSGPYNEQFF. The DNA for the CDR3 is TGCGCCAGCAGTTCTAGCGGTCCCTACAATGAGCAGTTCTTC.

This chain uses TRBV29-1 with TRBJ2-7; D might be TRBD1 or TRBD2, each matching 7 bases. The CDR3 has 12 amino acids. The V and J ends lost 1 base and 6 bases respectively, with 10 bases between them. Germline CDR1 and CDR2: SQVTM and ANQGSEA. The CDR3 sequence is CSVEGRGGEQYF. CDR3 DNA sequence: TGCAGCGTTGAAGGCAGGGGGGGCGAGCAGTACTTC.

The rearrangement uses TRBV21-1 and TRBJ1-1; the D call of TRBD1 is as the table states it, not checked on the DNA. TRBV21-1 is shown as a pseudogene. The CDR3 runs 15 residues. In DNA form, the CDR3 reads TGTGCCAGCAGCAAAAAGCACAGGGAAAAACACGAAGCTTTCTTT. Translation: CASSKKHREKHEAFF.

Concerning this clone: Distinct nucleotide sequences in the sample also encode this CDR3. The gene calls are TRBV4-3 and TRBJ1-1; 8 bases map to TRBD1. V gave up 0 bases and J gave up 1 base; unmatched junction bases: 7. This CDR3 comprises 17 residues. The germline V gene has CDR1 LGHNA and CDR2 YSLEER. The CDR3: CASSQDRVTGGNTEAFF. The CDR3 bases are TGCGCCAGCAGCCAAGACCGCGTCACAGGGGGGAACACTGAAGCTTTCTTT.

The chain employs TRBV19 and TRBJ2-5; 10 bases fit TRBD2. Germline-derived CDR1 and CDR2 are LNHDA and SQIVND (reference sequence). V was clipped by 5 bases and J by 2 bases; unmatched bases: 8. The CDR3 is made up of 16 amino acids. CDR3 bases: TGTGCCAGTAGTGCCAGGACTAGCGGAACACAAGAGACCCAGTACTTC. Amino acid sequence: CASSARTSGTQETQYF.

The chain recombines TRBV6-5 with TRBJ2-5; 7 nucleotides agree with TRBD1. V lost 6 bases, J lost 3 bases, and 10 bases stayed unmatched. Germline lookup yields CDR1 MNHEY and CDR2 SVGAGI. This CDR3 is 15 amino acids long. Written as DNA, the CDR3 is TGTGCCAGCAGGCGGACAACAGGGGTCGAAGAGACCCAGTACTTC. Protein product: CASRRTTGVEETQYF.

As DNA, the CDR3 is TGTGCCAGCAGCTTATATCCAAATGAGCAGTTCTTC. Amino acids: CASSLYPNEQFF. The chain links TRBV7-2 to TRBJ2-1; D gene ambiguous. The CDR3 has 12 residues. V was pared by 2 bases and J by 7 bases, with 6 bases between. Germline CDR1 and CDR2: SGHTA and FQGNSA.

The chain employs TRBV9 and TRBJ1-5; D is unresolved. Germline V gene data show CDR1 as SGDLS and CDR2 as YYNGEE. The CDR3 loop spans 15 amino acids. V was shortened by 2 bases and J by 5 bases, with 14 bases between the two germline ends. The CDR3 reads CASSVSDQVDQPQHF. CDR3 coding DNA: TGTGCCAGCAGCGTCTCAGACCAGGTAGATCAGCCCCAGCATTTT.

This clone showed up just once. The DNA of the CDR3 is TGTGCCAGCAGCTCCCGGATAGCGGGATCTAACATTCAGTACTTC. It encodes CASSSRIAGSNIQYF. V is TRBV7-8 and J is TRBJ2-4; 8 bases line up with TRBD2. Germline values: CDR1 SGHVS, CDR2 FQNEAQ. With V trimmed by 4 bases and J by 7 bases, 9 bases remained unmatched. CDR3 length equals 15 residues.

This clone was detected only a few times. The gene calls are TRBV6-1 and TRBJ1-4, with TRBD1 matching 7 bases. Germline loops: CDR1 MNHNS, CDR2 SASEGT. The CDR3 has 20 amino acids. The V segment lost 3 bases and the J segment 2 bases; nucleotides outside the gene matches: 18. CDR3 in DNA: TGTGCCAGCAGTGAGAGCCTTAGACAGGGTCTATGGGGGACTAATGAAAAACTGTTTTTT. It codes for CASSESLRQGLWGTNEKLFF.

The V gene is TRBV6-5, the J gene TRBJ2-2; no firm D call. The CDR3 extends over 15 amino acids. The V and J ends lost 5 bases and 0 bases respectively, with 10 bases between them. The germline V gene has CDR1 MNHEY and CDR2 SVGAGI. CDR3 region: CASSRYTANTGELFF. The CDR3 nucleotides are TGTGCCAGCAGTCGCTATACTGCGAACACCGGGGAGCTGTTTTTT.

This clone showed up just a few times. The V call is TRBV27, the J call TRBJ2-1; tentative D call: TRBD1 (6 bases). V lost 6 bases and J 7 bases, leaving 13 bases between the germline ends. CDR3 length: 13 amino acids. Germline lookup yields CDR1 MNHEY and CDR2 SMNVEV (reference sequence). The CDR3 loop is CASRVQGKNEQFF. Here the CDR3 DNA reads TGTGCCAGCAGGGTACAGGGTAAGAATGAGCAGTTCTTC.

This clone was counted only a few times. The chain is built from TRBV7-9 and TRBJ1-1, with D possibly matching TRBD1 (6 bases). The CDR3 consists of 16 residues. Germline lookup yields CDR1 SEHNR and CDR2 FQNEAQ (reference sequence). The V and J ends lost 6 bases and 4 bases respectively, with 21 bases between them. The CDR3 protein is CASRLQGFGLGTEAFF. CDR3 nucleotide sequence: TGTGCCAGCAGGCTGCAGGGGTTCGGGTTGGGCACTGAAGCTTTCTTT.

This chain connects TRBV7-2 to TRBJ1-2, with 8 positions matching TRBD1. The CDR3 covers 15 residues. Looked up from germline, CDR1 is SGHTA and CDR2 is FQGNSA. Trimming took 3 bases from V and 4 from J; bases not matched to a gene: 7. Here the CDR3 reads CASSLPPGQVYGYTF. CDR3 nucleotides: TGTGCCAGCAGCTTGCCACCGGGACAGGTCTATGGCTACACCTTC.

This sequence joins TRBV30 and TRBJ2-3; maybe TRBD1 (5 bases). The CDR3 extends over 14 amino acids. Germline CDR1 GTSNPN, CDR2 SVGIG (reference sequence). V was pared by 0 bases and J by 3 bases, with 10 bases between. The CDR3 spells CAWSVLSGTDTQYF. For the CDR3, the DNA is TGTGCCTGGAGTGTACTATCAGGGACAGATACGCAGTATTTT.

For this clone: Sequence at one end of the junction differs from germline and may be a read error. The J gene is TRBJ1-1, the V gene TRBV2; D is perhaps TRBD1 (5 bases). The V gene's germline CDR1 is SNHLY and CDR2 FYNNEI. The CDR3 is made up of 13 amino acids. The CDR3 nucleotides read TGTACCAGCAGTGACCAGGGAAACACTGAAGCTTTCTTT. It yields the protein CTSSDQGNTEAFF.

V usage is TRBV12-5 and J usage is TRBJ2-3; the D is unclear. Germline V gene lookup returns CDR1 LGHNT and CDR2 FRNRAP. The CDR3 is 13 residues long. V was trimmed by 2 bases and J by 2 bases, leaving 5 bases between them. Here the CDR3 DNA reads TGTGCTAGTGGTTTGAGGACCACAGATACGCAGTATTTT. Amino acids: CASGLRTTDTQYF.

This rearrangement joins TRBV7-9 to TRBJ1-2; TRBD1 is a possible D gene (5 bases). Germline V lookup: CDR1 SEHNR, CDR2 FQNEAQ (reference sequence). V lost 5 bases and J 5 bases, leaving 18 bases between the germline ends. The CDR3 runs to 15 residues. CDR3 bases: TGTGCCAGCAGCGGGGTGAGGGGTCGGCGGTATGGCTACACCTTC. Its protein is CASSGVRGRRYGYTF.

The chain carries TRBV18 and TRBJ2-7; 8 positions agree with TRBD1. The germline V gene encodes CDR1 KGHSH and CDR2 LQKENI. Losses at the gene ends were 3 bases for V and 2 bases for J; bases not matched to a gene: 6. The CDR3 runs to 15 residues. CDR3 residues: CASSPSRDRTYEQYF. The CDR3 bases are TGTGCCAGCTCACCTTCCCGGGACAGGACCTACGAGCAGTACTTC.